These 16 T cell receptor beta chains were all obtained from the same sample, sequenced in a study of T cell clonotyping in hematopoietic cell transplantation. Profiling relied on immunoSEQ multiplex PCR, and the TCRdb table lists in-frame clones only, not all of them. The sample holds about 43,000 clones, 85% seen once. Time point reported: recipient sample about 28 days before transplant, after cytoreduction. Sequenced material: peripheral blood mononuclear cells, taken before stem cell transplant. These receptors all stem from a man aged 55 to 70 with acute myeloid leukemia. Some clones in this sample may be carry-over from other donors' samples.

The chain has TRBV28 and TRBJ1-6; 11 nucleotides match TRBD1. The ends lost 4 bases at V and 9 bases at J; junction bases unmatched: 5. In germline, CDR1 is MDHEN, CDR2 SYDVKM. The CDR3 spans 15 residues. CDR3 bases: TGTGCCAGCAGTTCCGGACAGGGGGCGTCTTCACCCCTCCACTTT. Protein: CASSSGQGASSPLHF. The variable domain in full, completed from reference TRBV28 and TRBJ1-6, reads DVKVTQSSRYLVKRTGEKVFLECVQDMDHENMFWYRQDPGLGLRLIYFSYDVKMKEKGDIPEGYSVSREKKERFSLILESASTNQTSMYLCASSSGQGASSPLHFGNGTRLTVT.

The CDR3 DNA is TGTGCCAGCACTGGGGGCGATTATTCACCCCTCCACTTT. This sequence encodes CASTGGDYSPLHF. The V gene is TRBV27, the J gene TRBJ1-6; maybe TRBD1 (6 bases). Germline CDR1 MNHEY, CDR2 SMNVEV (reference sequence). This CDR3 is 13 amino acids long. The V and J ends lost 7 bases and 8 bases respectively, with 12 bases between them.

The sample holds one count of this clone. This sequence joins TRBV7-9 and TRBJ1-1; D is perhaps TRBD1 (5 bases). The CDR3 sequence is 14 residues long. The germline V and J ends were trimmed by 5 bases and 3 bases, with 13 bases remaining between them. Germline lookup yields CDR1 SEHNR and CDR2 FQNEAQ (reference sequence). The CDR3 DNA reads TGTGCCAGCAGCGACCAGGGAGTCCACACTGAAGCTTTCTTT. This encodes CASSDQGVHTEAFF.

The rearrangement links TRBV28 to TRBJ2-5; 7 bases agree with TRBD2. After removal of 5 bases from V and 3 bases from J, the junction contained 6 bases not matched to a gene. This CDR3 has 14 residues. The germline V gene encodes CDR1 MDHEN and CDR2 SYDVKM. The CDR3 protein is CASSGVGREETQYF. The CDR3 coding sequence is TGTGCCAGCAGTGGGGTAGGGAGGGAAGAGACCCAGTACTTC.

The chain couples TRBV7-8 to TRBJ1-6; D might be TRBD1 (5 bases). Germline CDR1 SGHVS, CDR2 FQNEAQ. This CDR3 has 14 amino acids. V gave up 5 bases and J gave up 5 bases, with 10 bases separating them. The CDR3, as DNA: TGTGCCAGCAGCCCGGGACGAAATAATTCACCCCTCCACTTT. It encodes CASSPGRNNSPLHF.

The V and J genes are TRBV6-5 and TRBJ2-7; TRBD1 or TRBD2 may be the D gene (6 bases each). The V and J ends lost 8 bases and 2 bases respectively, with 13 bases between them. Germline V gives CDR1 MNHEY, CDR2 SVGAGI. This CDR3 is built from 13 residues. CDR3 region: CASSGGPAYEQYF. For the CDR3, the DNA is TGTGCCAGCTCTGGGGGGCCGGCCTACGAGCAGTACTTC.

This chain uses TRBV6-5 with TRBJ2-2; D call uncertain. CDR1 is MNHEY, CDR2 SVGAGI, per germline. Trimming removed 6 bases at V and 5 bases at J, with 10 bases between. This CDR3 has 13 residues. The CDR3 sequence: CASRNLGTGELFF. The CDR3 DNA follows: TGTGCCAGCAGAAATCTGGGGACCGGGGAGCTGTTTTTT.

The rearrangement joins TRBV4-1 to TRBJ2-6, with 13 bases lining up with TRBD2. The CDR3 loop spans 18 amino acids. V dropped 4 bases and J dropped 6; count of bases not matched to a gene: 9. The germline V gene encodes CDR1 MGHRA and CDR2 YSYEKL. The CDR3 bases are TGCGCCAGCAGCCCCCAATCACTAGCGGGGGGGACGGCCAACGTCCTGACTTTC. Residues: CASSPQSLAGGTANVLTF.

There are a few counts of this clone. V usage is TRBV6-1 and J usage is TRBJ1-2, with a weak D call TRBD1 (5 bases). Germline values: CDR1 MNHNS, CDR2 SASEGT. This CDR3 has 15 residues. Trimming shortened V by 1 base and J by 4 bases, and 13 bases separated the two germline ends. The CDR3 spells CASSEGGTAIYGYTF. The CDR3 DNA sequence: TGTGCCAGCAGTGAAGGAGGGACGGCTATCTATGGCTACACCTTC.

The genes are TRBV6-5 and TRBJ1-5; unclear D gene. Trimming shortened V by 8 bases and J by 7 bases, and 15 bases separated the two germline ends. This CDR3 spans 13 amino acids. Germline-derived CDR1 and CDR2 are MNHEY and SVGAGI. CDR3 residues: CASSLVIGQPQHF. For the CDR3, the DNA is TGTGCCAGCTCCTTAGTGATTGGGCAGCCCCAGCATTTT.

The chain couples TRBV29-1 to TRBJ1-5; no clear D gene. The V gene lost 2 bases and the J gene lost 1 base, with 6 bases spanning the gap. The CDR3 contains 13 residues. The germline CDR1 and CDR2 sequences are SQVTM and ANQGSEA. The DNA of the CDR3 is TGCAGCGTTGAACTGTCAAGCAATCAGCCCCAGCATTTT. It is translated as CSVELSSNQPQHF.

The rearrangement links TRBV19 to TRBJ1-1; D is unclear. V was shortened by 1 base and J by 2 bases, with 5 bases between the two germline ends. Germline V gives CDR1 LNHDA, CDR2 SQIVND (reference sequence). The CDR3 length is 13 residues. CDR3 sequence: CASSIGANTEAFF. CDR3 coding DNA: TGTGCCAGTAGTATAGGGGCCAACACTGAAGCTTTCTTT. Complete variable domain (other parts from reference TRBV19 and TRBJ1-1): DGGITQSPKYLFRKEGQNVTLSCEQNLNHDAMYWYRQDPGQGLRLIYYSQIVNDFQKGDIAEGYSVSREKKESFPLTVTSAQKNPTAFYLCASSIGANTEAFFGQGTRLTVV.

V usage is TRBV27 and J usage is TRBJ2-1, with D hard to call. V lost 6 bases and J lost 2, with 8 bases in between. This CDR3 is built from 13 residues. Germline loops: CDR1 MNHEY, CDR2 SMNVEV (reference sequence). CDR3 sequence (DNA): TGTGCCAGCAGATGGGGTCCCTACAATGAGCAGTTCTTC. Amino acid sequence: CASRWGPYNEQFF.

The V and J genes are TRBV5-8 and TRBJ2-1; D possibly corresponds to TRBD1 (5 bases). V was pared by 1 base and J by 6 bases, with 11 bases between. The CDR3 is 14 amino acids. Germline-derived CDR1 and CDR2 are SGHTS and YDEGEE. The CDR3 region is CASSLWGERNEQFF. The CDR3 DNA sequence: TGTGCCAGCAGCTTGTGGGGCGAGCGCAATGAGCAGTTCTTC.

V gene TRBV6-5 combines with J gene TRBJ1-5; D gene uncertain. Germline V lookup: CDR1 MNHEY, CDR2 SVGAGI. The CDR3 contains 15 residues. Trimming left V 7 bases short and J 0 bases short, with 13 bases between. CDR3 protein: CASTPVPNSNQPQHF. CDR3 bases: TGTGCCAGCACCCCAGTCCCAAATAGCAATCAGCCCCAGCATTTT.

The V gene is TRBV25-1, the J gene TRBJ1-1; D is ambiguous. Germline CDR1 MGHDK, CDR2 SYGVNS. Trimming left V 4 bases short and J 3 bases short, with 3 bases between. CDR3 size: 11 residues. The CDR3 DNA reads as TGTGCCAGCAGTGGGGACACTGAAGCTTTCTTT. Encoded protein: CASSGDTEAFF.